These 5 T cell receptor beta chains were sequenced from one sample in a study of PD-1 blockade in classical Hodgkin lymphoma. Every one of the patients relapsed after autologous stem cell transplantation (brentuximab vedotin exposure was variable). Sequencing was performed with immunoSEQ multiplex PCR; in TCRdb, only in-frame clones are kept and a portion is missing. This sample yields 24,000 or so clones, of which approximately 80% are seen a single time; around a fifth belongs to the top ten. This specimen was peripheral blood mononuclear cells (PBMCs), taken before the second cycle of nivolumab. Receptor source: a human donor with classical Hodgkin lymphoma.

In this sample, this clone turned up a few times. The rearrangement uses TRBV10-3 and TRBJ1-1, with D perhaps matching TRBD1 (5 bases). V was shortened by 7 bases and J by 1 base, with 13 bases between the two germline ends. Germline V CDR1 and CDR2: ENHRY, SYGVKD. The CDR3 totals 14 residues. The CDR3 protein is CAIKGSGPNTEAFF. The DNA for the CDR3 is TGTGCCATCAAAGGTTCGGGGCCGAACACTGAAGCTTTCTTT.

This clone showed up just once. The chain employs TRBV11-2 and TRBJ1-3; D is ambiguous. V dropped 5 bases and J dropped 2 bases, with 10 bases sitting between them. Germline V CDR1 and CDR2: SGHAT, FQNNGV. CDR3 length: 14 amino acids. The CDR3 region has the DNA TGTGCCAGCAGCCTAGGGAGCACTGGAAACACCATATATTTT. This translates into CASSLGSTGNTIYF.

As regards this clone: Different DNA sequences within this sample yield the same CDR3. J is TRBJ2-7 and V is TRBV29-1, with no clear D. This CDR3 has 12 amino acids. Germline V gene sequence: CDR1 SQVTM, CDR2 ANQGSEA. The V end was cut by 2 bases, the J end by 4 bases, with 9 bases between. DNA for the CDR3: TGCAGCGTTGAATCGGGTGGTTACGAGCAGTACTTC. Encoded protein: CSVESGGYEQYF.

V is TRBV2 and J is TRBJ2-7; D might be TRBD2 (7 bases). The CDR3 runs to 15 residues. Trimming took 6 bases from V and 3 from J, leaving 18 bases between them. The germline CDR1 and CDR2 sequences are SNHLY and FYNNEI. CDR3 loop: CASRLWVGGHYEQYF. The CDR3 nucleotides are TGTGCCAGCAGATTATGGGTGGGGGGGCACTACGAGCAGTACTTC. Complete variable domain (other parts from reference TRBV2 and TRBJ2-7): EPEVTQTPSHQVTQMGQEVILRCVPISNHLYFYWYRQILGQKVEFLVSFYNNEISEKSEIFDDQFSVERPDGSNFTLKIRSTKLEDSAMYFCASRLWVGGHYEQYFGPGTRLTVT.

CDR3 nucleotide sequence: TGTGCCAGCAGTGATGAGAGCGGGAGAGGAGAGACCCAGTACTTC. Amino acids: CASSDESGRGETQYF. This rearrangement joins TRBV2 to TRBJ2-5, with 8 bases matching TRBD2. Germline-derived CDR1 and CDR2 are SNHLY and FYNNEI. V shed 3 bases and J 4 bases; nucleotides not matched to a gene: 7. The CDR3 loop spans 15 amino acids.